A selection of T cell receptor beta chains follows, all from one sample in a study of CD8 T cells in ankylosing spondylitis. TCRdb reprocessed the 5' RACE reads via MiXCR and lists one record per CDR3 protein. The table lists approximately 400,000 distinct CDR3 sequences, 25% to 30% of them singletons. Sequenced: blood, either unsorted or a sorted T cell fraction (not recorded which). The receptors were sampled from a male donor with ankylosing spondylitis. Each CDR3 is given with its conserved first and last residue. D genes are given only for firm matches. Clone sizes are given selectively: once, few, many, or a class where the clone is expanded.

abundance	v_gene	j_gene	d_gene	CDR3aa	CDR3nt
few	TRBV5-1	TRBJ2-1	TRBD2	CASSLRPGLKTSGRNEQFF	TGCGCCAGCAGCTTAAGGCCCGGGTTGAAGACTAGCGGGAGAAATGAGCAGTTCTTC
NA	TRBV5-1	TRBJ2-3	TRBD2	CASSLGTSGRWTDTQYF	TGCGCCAGCAGCTTGGGGACTAGCGGGAGATGGACAGATACGCAGTATTTT
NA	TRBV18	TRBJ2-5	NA	CASSPRDSSWETQYF	TGTGCCAGCTCACCGCGGGACTCCTCGTGGGAGACCCAGTACTTC
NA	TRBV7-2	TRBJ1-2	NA	CASSITGFASNGYTF	TGTGCCAGCAGCATAACAGGGTTCGCTTCTAATGGCTACACCTTC
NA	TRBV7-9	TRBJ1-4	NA	CASSSPGITNEKLFF	TGTGCCAGCAGCTCCCCCGGGATAACAAATGAAAAACTGTTTTTT
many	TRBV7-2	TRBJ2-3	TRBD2	CASSLGRERAYF	TGTGCCAGCAGCTTAGGGCGGGAGAGGGCGTATTTT
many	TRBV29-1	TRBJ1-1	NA	CSAIQARHTEAFF	TGCAGCGCCATACAGGCCCGGCACACTGAAGCTTTCTTT
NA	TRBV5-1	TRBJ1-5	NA	CASSKDPPSLGQPQHF	TGCGCCAGCAGCAAGGACCCGCCAAGCTTGGGTCAGCCCCAGCATTTT
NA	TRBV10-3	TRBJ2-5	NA	CAANSGTFQETQYF	TGTGCCGCCAACTCCGGGACTTTCCAAGAGACCCAGTACTTC
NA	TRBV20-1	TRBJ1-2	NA	CSASEGGGYGYTF	TGCAGTGCTAGTGAGGGCGGAGGCTATGGCTACACCTTC
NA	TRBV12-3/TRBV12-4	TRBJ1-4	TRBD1	CASSLGDRDAEKLFF	TGTGCCAGCAGTTTAGGGGACAGGGACGCTGAAAAACTGTTTTTT
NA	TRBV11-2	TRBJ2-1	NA	CASSPRGFSGNEQFF	TGTGCCAGCAGCCCTCGGGGTTTTAGCGGCAATGAGCAGTTCTTC
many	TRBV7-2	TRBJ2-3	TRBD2	CASRPLAESTDTQYF	TGTGCCAGCCGACCCCTAGCGGAGAGCACAGATACGCAGTATTTT
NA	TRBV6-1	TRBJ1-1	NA	CASSAWTANTEAFF	TGTGCCAGCAGTGCTTGGACCGCGAACACTGAAGCTTTCTTT
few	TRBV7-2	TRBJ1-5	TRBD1	CASSPGGSGNQPQHF	TGTGCCAGCAGCCCAGGGGGCTCAGGGAACCAGCCCCAGCATTTT
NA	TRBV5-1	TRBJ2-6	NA	CASSTSWVGTGANVLTF	TGCGCCAGCAGTACTAGCTGGGTCGGGACTGGGGCCAACGTCCTGACTTTC
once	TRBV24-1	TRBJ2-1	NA	CATSGLVPIGLYNEQFF	TGTGCCACCAGTGGCCTTGTTCCCATAGGCCTGTACAATGAGCAGTTCTTC
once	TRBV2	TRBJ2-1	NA	CASNRIISYNEQFF	TGTGCCAGCAATCGGATTATCTCCTACAATGAGCAGTTCTTC
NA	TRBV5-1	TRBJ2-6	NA	CASSFRRDSGANVLTF	TGCGCCAGCAGCTTTAGACGGGACTCTGGGGCCAACGTCCTGACTTTC
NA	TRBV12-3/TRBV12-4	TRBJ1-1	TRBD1	CASSYPGTGLFGTEAFF	TGTGCCAGCAGCTACCCCGGGACAGGGCTCTTCGGCACTGAAGCTTTCTTT
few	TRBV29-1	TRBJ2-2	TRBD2	CSVERREVTGELFF	TGCAGCGTTGAACGGCGGGAGGTCACCGGGGAGCTGTTTTTT
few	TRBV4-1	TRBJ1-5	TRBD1	CASSQAPTGLVNQPQHF	TGCGCCAGCAGCCAAGCTCCGACAGGGCTGGTGAATCAGCCCCAGCATTTT
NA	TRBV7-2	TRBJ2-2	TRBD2	CASSTRSGSGGELFF	TGTGCCAGCAGCACCCGCAGCGGGAGCGGCGGGGAGCTGTTTTTT
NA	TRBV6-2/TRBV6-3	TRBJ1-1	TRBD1	CASRLTGDATEAFF	TGTGCCAGCAGGCTAACAGGGGACGCCACTGAAGCTTTCTTT
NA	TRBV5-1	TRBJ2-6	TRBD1	CASSLLSGGLRGANVLTF	TGCGCCAGCAGCTTGCTATCAGGGGGTCTGCGAGGGGCCAACGTCCTGACTTTC
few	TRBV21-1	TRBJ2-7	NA	CASSKGMGGSHSYEQYF	TGTGCCAGCAGCAAAGGGATGGGCGGGAGCCACTCCTACGAGCAGTACTTC
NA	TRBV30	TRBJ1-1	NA	CAWSTRDYGDTEAFF	TGTGCCTGGAGCACCCGGGACTACGGGGACACTGAAGCTTTCTTT
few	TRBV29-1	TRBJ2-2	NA	CSVGVATNTGELFF	TGCAGCGTGGGGGTAGCGACGAACACCGGGGAGCTGTTTTTT
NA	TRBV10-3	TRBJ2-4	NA	CAISSGTDPGNIQYF	TGTGCCATCAGTTCAGGGACCGACCCTGGGAACATTCAGTACTTC
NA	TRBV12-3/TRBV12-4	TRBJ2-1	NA	CASPGGQLRNEQFF	TGTGCCAGCCCTGGCGGACAGCTCCGTAATGAGCAGTTCTTC
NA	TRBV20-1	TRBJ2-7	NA	CSARTGLMNYEQYF	TGCAGTGCTAGAACCGGACTGATGAACTACGAGCAGTACTTC
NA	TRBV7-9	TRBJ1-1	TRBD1	CASSSWDRGQAFF	TGTGCCAGCAGCTCTTGGGACAGGGGGCAAGCTTTCTTT
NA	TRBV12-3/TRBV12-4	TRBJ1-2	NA	CASSFIGGLGGYTF	TGTGCCAGCAGTTTTATAGGGGGTCTAGGTGGCTACACCTTC
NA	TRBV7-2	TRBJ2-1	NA	CASSSRDFYNEQFF	TGTGCCAGCAGCTCTCGGGACTTCTACAATGAGCAGTTCTTC
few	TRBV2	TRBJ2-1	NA	CASSEARSGQRTNEQFF	TGTGCCAGCAGTGAAGCGCGGAGCGGTCAGAGGACCAATGAGCAGTTCTTC
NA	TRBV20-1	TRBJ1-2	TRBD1	CSADRDSPSPGYGYTF	TGCAGTGCTGATAGGGACAGCCCCAGCCCGGGGTATGGCTACACCTTC
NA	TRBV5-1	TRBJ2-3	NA	CASSSSGDSTDTQYF	TGCGCCAGCAGCTCCTCAGGGGACAGCACAGATACGCAGTATTTT
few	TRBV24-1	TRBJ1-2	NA	CATSYGGDYGYTF	TGTGCCACCAGTTATGGGGGAGACTATGGCTACACCTTC
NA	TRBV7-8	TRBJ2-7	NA	CASTDGGRYREQYF	TGTGCCAGCACCGATGGGGGGAGGTATAGGGAGCAGTACTTC
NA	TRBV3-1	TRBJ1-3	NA	CASSQVYLGNTIYF	TGTGCCAGCAGCCAAGTTTATCTGGGAAACACCATATATTTT
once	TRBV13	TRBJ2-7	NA	CASSWGTRIAYEQYF	TGTGCCAGCAGCTGGGGTACAAGGATTGCCTACGAGCAGTACTTC
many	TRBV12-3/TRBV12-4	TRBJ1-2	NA	CASSSSDSYGYTF	TGTGCCAGCAGTTCCTCAGACAGTTATGGCTACACCTTC
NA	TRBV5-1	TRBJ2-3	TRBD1	CASRESTGYLDTQYF	TGCGCCAGCAGAGAATCGACAGGGTACCTAGATACGCAGTATTTT
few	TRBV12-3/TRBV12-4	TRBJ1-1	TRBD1	CASRLGGAGNTEAFF	TGTGCCAGCAGATTAGGGGGCGCGGGGAACACTGAAGCTTTCTTT
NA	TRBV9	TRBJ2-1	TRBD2	CASSARLAAYNEQFF	TGTGCCAGCAGCGCCCGACTAGCGGCCTACAATGAGCAGTTCTTC
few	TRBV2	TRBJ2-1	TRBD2	CASSRGSGIGNEQFF	TGTGCCAGCTCCCGAGGTAGCGGGATAGGAAATGAGCAGTTCTTC
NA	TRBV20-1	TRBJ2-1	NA	CSAIWGSSSYNEQFF	TGCAGTGCTATCTGGGGCTCCAGCTCCTACAATGAGCAGTTCTTC